These T cell receptor beta chains were read from a single sample in a study of chronic HIV infection and antiretroviral therapy. Each CDR3 protein gets one entry after TCRdb re-called the 5' RACE reads with MiXCR. Of 30,000 or so distinct CDR3 sequences in the sample, 7% to 10% were seen once. The source material was peripheral blood. Receptors originate from an adult who had HIV and had not received antiretroviral therapy, or was an uninfected healthy control (not recorded which). Both conserved end residues are part of each CDR3. Each record gives: CDR3 protein, V gene.

CDR3aa: CSVAQGQSTDTQYF
v_gene: TRBV29-1

CDR3aa: CASGSESYEQYF
v_gene: TRBV12-5

CDR3aa: CASSNRINGYEQYF
v_gene: TRBV6-5

CDR3aa: CSVAGLAGSLVF
v_gene: TRBV29-1

CDR3aa: CASSPTSGGTYEQYF
v_gene: TRBV7-2

CDR3aa: CASSARDGEPTDTQYF
v_gene: TRBV9

CDR3aa: CSVVPSPTYEQYF
v_gene: TRBV29-1

CDR3aa: CSARGRDRVLQPQHF
v_gene: TRBV20-1

CDR3aa: CASSPFGSGNTEAFF
v_gene: TRBV7-9

CDR3aa: CASEGADTQYF
v_gene: TRBV5-1

CDR3aa: CASSPYGQGATGELFF
v_gene: TRBV4-2

CDR3aa: CAISQARDRGPDTQYF
v_gene: TRBV10-3

CDR3aa: CASSGVEGRSFF
v_gene: TRBV6-6

CDR3aa: CASSMTATSTDTQYF
v_gene: TRBV7-7

CDR3aa: CAIRRPGTAYGYTF
v_gene: TRBV10-3

CDR3aa: CAINGDTVTDTQYF
v_gene: TRBV10-3

CDR3aa: CSARQGATDTQYF
v_gene: TRBV20-1

CDR3aa: CSAATPRGVQPQHF
v_gene: TRBV20-1

CDR3aa: CASSLGRNSPLHF
v_gene: TRBV11-2

CDR3aa: CASSSQGHTNTGELFF
v_gene: TRBV2

CDR3aa: CASSQDEGTGANVLTF
v_gene: TRBV3-1

CDR3aa: CASSEPPSGSTQYF
v_gene: TRBV5-1

CDR3aa: CASSFTSGSMPDTQYF
v_gene: TRBV7-9

CDR3aa: CASGSGSGVADTQYF
v_gene: TRBV10-2

CDR3aa: CSVGEGYEQYF
v_gene: TRBV29-1

CDR3aa: CASWGPYTDTQYF
v_gene: TRBV6-1

CDR3aa: CSTRPEGGETQYF
v_gene: TRBV29-1

CDR3aa: CASSLEGSDTQYF
v_gene: TRBV5-1

CDR3aa: CASSDKVGTGSDEQFF
v_gene: TRBV25-1

CDR3aa: CASSVGSNNQPQHF
v_gene: TRBV9

CDR3aa: CAISESSGTSGLYNEQFF
v_gene: TRBV10-3